Shown below are 16 T cell receptor beta chains from a single sample sequenced in a study of blood T cell repertoires in COVID-19. Repertoires were generated with immunoSEQ multiplex PCR, while TCRdb's copy carries only in-frame clones and drops some. Of 490,000 or so clones listed, around nine tenths are singletons. Sequenced material: PBMCs or T cells enriched from blood (not recorded which). Source of these receptors: a woman in her thirties or forties who had recovered from COVID-19.

The chain couples TRBV7-2 to TRBJ1-1, with D maybe TRBD1 (5 bases). Trimming pared 3 bases from V and 1 base from J, leaving 15 bases between. Per the germline V gene, CDR1 is SGHTA and CDR2 is FQGNSA. The CDR3 loop spans 16 amino acids. The CDR3 bases are TGTGCCAGCAGCTTCCGTCCGGGACTGAGGAACACTGAAGCTTTCTTT. The encoded protein is CASSFRPGLRNTEAFF.

The rearrangement links TRBV12-3 or TRBV12-4 to TRBJ1-1; D gene ambiguous. Trimming pared 5 bases from V and 5 bases from J, leaving 9 bases between. The CDR3 has 12 amino acids. As DNA, the CDR3 is TGTGCCAGCAGTCGCGGGAGGACTGAAGCTTTCTTT. This codes for CASSRGRTEAFF.

The chain is built from TRBV7-2 and TRBJ2-7, with a possible D match to TRBD1 (6 bases). Trimming left V 1 base short and J 3 bases short, with 13 bases between. Germline lookup yields CDR1 SGHTA and CDR2 FQGNSA. The CDR3 runs to 15 residues. This CDR3 reads CASSLGRTVGYEQYF. The CDR3 DNA is TGTGCCAGCAGCTTAGGACGGACAGTGGGCTACGAGCAGTACTTC.

The chain is built from TRBV6-5 and TRBJ2-7; 10 bases are a match to TRBD1. The germline V gene encodes CDR1 MNHEY and CDR2 SVGAGI. The CDR3 contains 15 residues. V shed 6 bases, J shed 2 bases, and the junction held 7 bases outside the gene matches. The CDR3 spells CASSRRQGATYEQYF. For the CDR3, the DNA is TGTGCCAGCAGCCGACGACAGGGGGCCACCTACGAGCAGTACTTC.

The gene calls are TRBV11-2 and TRBJ1-1; 8 bases line up with TRBD1. Unmatched junction bases numbered 10, after V lost 2 bases and J lost 11 bases. Germline CDR1 SGHAT, CDR2 FQNNGV. CDR3 length: 14 amino acids. The CDR3 DNA follows: TGTGCCAGCAGCTTACCGACCCGACAGGGGCGGGCTTTCTTT. Translation: CASSLPTRQGRAFF.

The V gene is TRBV12-3 or TRBV12-4, the J gene TRBJ1-2; D is ambiguous. The CDR3 length is 12 residues. V was trimmed by 4 bases and J by 2 bases, leaving 5 bases between them. The CDR3 sequence: CASSSGNYGYTF. The CDR3 DNA is TGTGCCAGCAGTTCGGGGAACTATGGCTACACCTTC.

V and J are TRBV12-3 or TRBV12-4 and TRBJ2-1; 9 positions agree with TRBD2. CDR3 length: 13 residues. V gave up 8 bases and J gave up 2 bases; unmatched junction bases: 1. Here the CDR3 reads CASASGAYNEQFF. CDR3 bases: TGTGCCAGCGCTAGCGGGGCCTACAATGAGCAGTTCTTC.

This clone has just one count. The V gene is TRBV2, the J gene TRBJ1-2; D perhaps matches TRBD1 (6 bases). The CDR3 runs 12 residues. V was pared by 11 bases and J by 7 bases, with 17 bases between. CDR1 and CDR2 (germline): SNHLY, FYNNEI. CDR3 sequence reads: CAREEGEGGYTF. CDR3 DNA: TGTGCCCGGGAGGAGGGGGAGGGTGGCTACACCTTC.

This chain's CDR3 is CASSTHRDRTMSNTEAFF. The CDR3 DNA reads TGTGCCAGCAGCACTCACCGGGACAGAACGATGTCGAACACTGAAGCTTTCTTT. The chain joins TRBV11-3 to TRBJ1-1; 7 bases agree with TRBD1. The germline V gene has CDR1 SGHNT and CDR2 YENEEA. This CDR3 region has 18 residues. Trimming removed 5 bases from V and 1 base from J; junction bases left unmatched: 16.

The V gene is TRBV27, the J gene TRBJ1-5, with D perhaps TRBD1 (5 bases). The V end lost 6 bases, the J end lost 5 bases, and 17 bases lay between the germline ends. Germline V gene data show CDR1 as MNHEY and CDR2 as SMNVEV (reference sequence). The CDR3 is made up of 15 amino acids. The CDR3 is CASSSLRDFDQPQHF. The CDR3 DNA reads TGTGCCAGCAGCTCCCTCCGGGACTTTGATCAGCCCCAGCATTTT.

This chain connects TRBV25-1 to TRBJ1-3; possibly TRBD1 for D (5 bases). Germline V gene sequence: CDR1 MGHDK, CDR2 SYGVNS. The CDR3 is made up of 16 amino acids. The V and J ends lost 2 bases and 3 bases respectively, with 14 bases between them. The CDR3 region is CASSEAQGTLGNTIYF. Written as DNA, the CDR3 is TGTGCCAGCAGTGAAGCCCAGGGAACTCTTGGAAACACCATATATTTT.

The gene calls are TRBV28 and TRBJ2-3, with a tentative D call TRBD2 (5 bases). The CDR3 consists of 14 residues. The V end was cut by 7 bases, the J end by 3 bases, with 14 bases between. Germline CDR1 and CDR2: MDHEN and SYDVKM. The CDR3 loop reads CASTQRVRTDTQYF. CDR3 in DNA: TGTGCCAGCACCCAGAGGGTCAGGACAGATACGCAGTATTTT.

The chain recombines TRBV27 with TRBJ1-4; tentative D call: TRBD1 (5 bases). V was shortened by 1 base and J by 4 bases, with 13 bases between the two germline ends. CDR3 length: 16 residues. The germline gives CDR1 MNHEY, CDR2 SMNVEV (reference sequence). CDR3: CASSLYQTDSNEKLFF. CDR3 DNA sequence: TGTGCCAGCAGTTTATATCAGACAGATAGTAATGAAAAACTGTTTTTT. Full variable domain (remainder filled in from reference TRBV27 and TRBJ1-4): EAQVTQNPRYLITVTGKKLTVTCSQNMNHEYMSWYRQDPGLGLRQIYYSMNVEVTDKGDVPEGYKVSRKEKRNFPLILESPSPNQTSLYFCASSLYQTDSNEKLFFGSGTQLSVL.

The chain recombines TRBV7-6 with TRBJ1-6; 7 bases are a match to TRBD1. The germline gives CDR1 SGHVS, CDR2 FNYEAQ. The CDR3 spans 17 residues. The V and J ends lost 5 bases and 1 base, in that order; junction bases with no gene match: 8. The CDR3 region is CASSPSTGRSYNSPLHF. The CDR3 DNA is TGTGCCAGCAGCCCATCGACAGGGAGGTCCTATAATTCACCCCTCCACTTT.

The genes are TRBV11-3 and TRBJ2-1, with 8 bases fitting TRBD2. The CDR3 covers 16 residues. Germline assignment: CDR1 SGHNT and CDR2 YENEEA. The trim removed 1 base at V and 8 bases at J, leaving 10 bases unmatched. The CDR3 DNA sequence: TGTGCCAGCAGCTTAGCCGGGAGGGCCTTTATGGATGAGCAGTTCTTC. Its translation: CASSLAGRAFMDEQFF.

The V gene is TRBV6-5, the J gene TRBJ1-4; a weak D match, TRBD1 (5 bases). The CDR3 contains 14 residues. Germline V lookup: CDR1 MNHEY, CDR2 SVGAGI. V lost 6 bases, J lost 10 bases, and 18 bases lay in between. This CDR3 reads CASSPGSGQGKLFF. Written as DNA, the CDR3 is TGTGCCAGCAGCCCAGGGTCTGGCCAGGGAAAACTGTTTTTT.